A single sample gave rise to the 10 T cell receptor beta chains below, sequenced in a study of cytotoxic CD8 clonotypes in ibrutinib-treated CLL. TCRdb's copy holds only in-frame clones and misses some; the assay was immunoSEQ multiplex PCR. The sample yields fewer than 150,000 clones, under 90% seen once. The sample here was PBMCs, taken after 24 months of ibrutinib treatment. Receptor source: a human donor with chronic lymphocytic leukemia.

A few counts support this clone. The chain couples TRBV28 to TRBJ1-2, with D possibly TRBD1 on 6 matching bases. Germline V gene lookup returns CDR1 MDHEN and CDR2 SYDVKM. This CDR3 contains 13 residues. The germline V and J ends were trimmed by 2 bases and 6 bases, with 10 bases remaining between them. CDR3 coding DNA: TGTGCCAGCAGTTTAGACAGGCTACATGGCTACACCTTC. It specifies CASSLDRLHGYTF.

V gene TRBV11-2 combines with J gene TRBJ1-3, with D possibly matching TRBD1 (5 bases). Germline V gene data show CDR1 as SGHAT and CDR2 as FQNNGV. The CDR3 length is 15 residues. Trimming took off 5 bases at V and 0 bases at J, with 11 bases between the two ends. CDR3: CASSAQGASGNTIYF. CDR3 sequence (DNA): TGTGCCAGCAGCGCGCAGGGAGCCTCTGGAAACACCATATATTTT.

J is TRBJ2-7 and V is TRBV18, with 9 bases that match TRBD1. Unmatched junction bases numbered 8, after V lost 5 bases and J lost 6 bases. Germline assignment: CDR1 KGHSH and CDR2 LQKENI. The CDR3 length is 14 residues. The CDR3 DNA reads TGTGCCAGCTCAACAGAACAGGGGGCGGGCGAGCAGTACTTC. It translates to CASSTEQGAGEQYF.

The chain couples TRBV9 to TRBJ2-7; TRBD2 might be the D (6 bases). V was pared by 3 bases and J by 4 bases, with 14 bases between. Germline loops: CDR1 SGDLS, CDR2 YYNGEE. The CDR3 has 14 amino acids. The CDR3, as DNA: TGTGCCAGCAGCGGTGCGCGGGGTCCGTACGAGCAGTACTTC. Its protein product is CASSGARGPYEQYF.

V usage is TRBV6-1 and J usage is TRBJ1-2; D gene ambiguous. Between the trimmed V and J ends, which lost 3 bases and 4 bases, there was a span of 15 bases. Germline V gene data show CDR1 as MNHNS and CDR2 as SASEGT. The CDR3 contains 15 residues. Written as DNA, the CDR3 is TGTGCCAGCAGTGACACGGTCGGACCCGGCTATGGCTACACCTTC. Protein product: CASSDTVGPGYGYTF.

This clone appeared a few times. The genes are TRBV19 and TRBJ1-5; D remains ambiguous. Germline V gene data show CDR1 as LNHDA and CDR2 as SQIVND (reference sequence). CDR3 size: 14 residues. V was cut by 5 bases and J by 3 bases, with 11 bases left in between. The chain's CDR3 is CASSLGNPNQPQHF. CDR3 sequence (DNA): TGTGCCAGTAGTCTGGGGAACCCCAATCAGCCCCAGCATTTT.

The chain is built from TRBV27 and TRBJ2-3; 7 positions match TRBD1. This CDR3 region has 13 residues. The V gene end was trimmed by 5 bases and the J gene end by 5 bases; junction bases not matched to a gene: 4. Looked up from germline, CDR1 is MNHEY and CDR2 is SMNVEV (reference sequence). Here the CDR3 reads CASSMTGRDTQYF. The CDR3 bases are TGTGCCAGCAGTATGACAGGGAGAGATACGCAGTATTTT.

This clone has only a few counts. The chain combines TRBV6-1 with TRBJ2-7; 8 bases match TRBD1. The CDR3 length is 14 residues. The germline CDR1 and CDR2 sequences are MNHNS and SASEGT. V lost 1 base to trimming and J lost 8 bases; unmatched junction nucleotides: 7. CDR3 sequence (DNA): TGTGCCAGCAGTGAAGTGGGCAGGGGGCTCCAGCAGTACTTC. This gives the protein CASSEVGRGLQQYF.

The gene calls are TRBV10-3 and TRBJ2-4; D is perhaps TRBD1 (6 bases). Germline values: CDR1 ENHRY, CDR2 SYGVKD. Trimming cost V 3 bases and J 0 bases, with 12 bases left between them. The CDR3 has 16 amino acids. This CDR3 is CAISDADSLAKNIQYF. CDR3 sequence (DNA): TGTGCCATCAGTGACGCGGACAGTCTAGCCAAAAACATTCAGTACTTC.

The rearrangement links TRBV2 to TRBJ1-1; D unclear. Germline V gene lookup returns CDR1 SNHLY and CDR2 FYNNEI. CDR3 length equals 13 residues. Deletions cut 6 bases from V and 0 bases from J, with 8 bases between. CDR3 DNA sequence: TGTGCCAGCAGGCAGGACTTGAACACTGAAGCTTTCTTT. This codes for CASRQDLNTEAFF.